This T cell receptor (beta chain) was captured by sequencing in a study of prognosis after radiotherapy for stage I lung cancer. Germline CDR1 SGHNT, CDR2 YENEEA. This CDR3 contains 13 residues. V shed 1 base and J 7 bases; nucleotides not matched to a gene: 4. Starting from genomic DNA, TCR beta CDR3 was amplified through two-round multiplex PCR. Gene-specific TRBV and TRBJ primers were used in PCR round one. Universal primers primed the second round of PCR. Using its own MiXCR run on the multiplex PCR reads, TCRdb lists one record per CDR3 protein. Of tens of thousands of distinct CDR3 sequences in the sample, around two fifths are singletons; the top ten hold more than 30%.

The chain is built from TRBV11-3 and TRBJ2-7, with 7 bases aligning to TRBD1. The source material was PBMCs, sampled before or after stereotactic body radiation therapy (not recorded which). This receptor was obtained from a donor of 50 years or more with non-small cell lung cancer. The CDR3 reads CASSLATGTEQYF. The CDR3, as DNA: TGTGCCAGCAGCTTAGCGACAGGGACGGAGCAGTACTTC.